These 18 T cell receptor beta chains were sequenced from one sample in a study of shared T cell receptors in the human thymus. Measured with immunoSEQ multiplex PCR; TCRdb has only the in-frame clones, and not every one. The sample has 540,000 or so clones, about four fifths seen once. The sample also formed part of further work on human thymus T cells.

The source material was thymocytes. The receptors were gathered from a boy younger than two with a congenital heart defect.

This clone was seen just once. The chain employs TRBV7-9 and TRBJ2-7; 8 bases are shared with TRBD2. V lost 1 base, J lost 4 bases, and 3 bases stayed unmatched. Germline V lookup: CDR1 SEHNR, CDR2 FQNEAQ (reference sequence). The CDR3 has 14 amino acids. The CDR3 sequence: CASSLVPGGYEQYF. In DNA, the CDR3 is TGTGCCAGCAGCTTAGTCCCGGGGGGGTACGAGCAGTACTTC.

V and J are TRBV27 and TRBJ2-2; 8 bases are shared with TRBD1. CDR3 length: 17 residues. Germline loops: CDR1 MNHEY, CDR2 SMNVEV (reference sequence). Unmatched junction bases numbered 4, after V lost 0 bases and J lost 1 base. The CDR3 sequence is CASSLSVTGENTGELFF. Written as DNA, the CDR3 is TGTGCCAGCAGTTTATCTGTGACAGGGGAGAACACCGGGGAGCTGTTTTTT.

This sequence joins TRBV12-5 and TRBJ2-3; 12 nucleotides match TRBD2. Losses at the gene ends were 0 bases for V and 1 base for J; bases not matched to a gene: 8. This CDR3 spans 19 amino acids. The germline V gene has CDR1 LGHNT and CDR2 FRNRAP. The CDR3 protein is CASGLVLTSGRWGTDTQYF. For the CDR3, the DNA is TGTGCTAGTGGTTTGGTACTGACTAGCGGGAGATGGGGCACAGATACGCAGTATTTT.

The V gene is TRBV27, the J gene TRBJ1-4, with 7 bases that match TRBD1. The V gene's germline CDR1 is MNHEY and CDR2 SMNVEV (reference sequence). The CDR3 extends over 13 amino acids. The V segment lost 5 bases and the J segment 13 bases; nucleotides outside the gene matches: 10. CDR3 in amino acids: CASSPQGGKGLFF. CDR3 DNA: TGTGCCAGCAGTCCCCAGGGGGGCAAGGGACTGTTTTTT.

The chain has TRBV9 and TRBJ1-1; no clear D. The V end was cut by 5 bases, the J end by 3 bases, with 17 bases between. The CDR3 sequence is 15 residues long. Germline lookup yields CDR1 SGDLS and CDR2 YYNGEE. DNA for the CDR3: TGTGCCAGCAGAGGACGCAGAGGGCGCCACACTGAAGCTTTCTTT. Its translation: CASRGRRGRHTEAFF.

This clone has more than one count but fewer than ten. The V gene is TRBV7-7, the J gene TRBJ2-1; D not certain. There are 13 residues in the CDR3. Germline CDR1 is SSHAT and CDR2 is FNYEAQ (reference sequence). The CDR3: CASPTPGSNEQFF. The CDR3 region has the DNA TGTGCTTCCCCAACCCCCGGGTCAAATGAGCAGTTCTTC.

This chain joins TRBV28 and TRBJ2-7, with D possibly matching TRBD1 (6 bases). The CDR3 consists of 19 residues. Germline CDR1 MDHEN, CDR2 SYDVKM. V was pared by 7 bases and J by 7 bases, with 35 bases between. DNA for the CDR3: TGTGCCAGCATCTTCAAGGCACCGGGGACCTGGGTGGGGGCTAAAGAGCAGTACTTC. Its translation: CASIFKAPGTWVGAKEQYF.

The rearrangement joins TRBV29-1 to TRBJ2-5; 11 nucleotides agree with TRBD2. In germline, CDR1 is SQVTM, CDR2 ANQGSEA. J was trimmed by 2 bases and V by 8 bases; bases with no gene match: 4. The CDR3 spans 13 residues. The CDR3 loop reads CSTGTSGQETQYF. The CDR3 region has the DNA TGCAGCACCGGGACTAGCGGACAAGAGACCCAGTACTTC.

The chain is built from TRBV28 and TRBJ2-1; D is ambiguous. The CDR3 covers 13 residues. Per the germline V gene, CDR1 is MDHEN and CDR2 is SYDVKM. V was shortened by 8 bases and J by 8 bases, with 16 bases between the two germline ends. CDR3 nucleotides: TGTGCCAGCGCTATTTGGAGTAAGGATGAGCAGTTCTTC. It specifies CASAIWSKDEQFF. Supplemented by reference TRBV28 and TRBJ2-1, the full variable domain reads DVKVTQSSRYLVKRTGEKVFLECVQDMDHENMFWYRQDPGLGLRLIYFSYDVKMKEKGDIPEGYSVSREKKERFSLILESASTNQTSMYLCASAIWSKDEQFFGPGTRLTVL.

The V call is TRBV30, the J call TRBJ2-7; 14 positions match TRBD2. Trimming removed 0 bases from V and 7 bases from J; junction bases left unmatched: 8. Germline CDR1 is GTSNPN and CDR2 is SVGIG (reference sequence). There are 16 residues in the CDR3. CDR3 region: CAWSVRLAGGPGEQYF. The CDR3 DNA follows: TGTGCCTGGAGTGTACGACTAGCGGGAGGGCCGGGGGAGCAGTACTTC.

This rearrangement joins TRBV6-4 to TRBJ1-5; D call uncertain. The ends were cut back, 8 bases at V and 3 bases at J, with 11 bases in the middle. Germline values: CDR1 MRHNA, CDR2 SNTAGT. This CDR3 region has 13 residues. CDR3 sequence (DNA): TGTGCCAGCTCTACCGCCAACAATCAGCCCCAGCATTTT. Translation gives CASSTANNQPQHF.

This sequence joins TRBV7-9 and TRBJ2-7; 9 bases are shared with TRBD1. The germline CDR1 and CDR2 sequences are SEHNR and FQNEAQ (reference sequence). The V and J ends lost 4 bases and 5 bases, in that order; junction bases with no gene match: 9. This CDR3 has 15 amino acids. The CDR3 reads CASSCRGQGFHEQYF. The CDR3 DNA is TGTGCCAGCAGCTGCCGCGGACAGGGGTTCCACGAGCAGTACTTC.

The J gene is TRBJ2-1, the V gene TRBV6-6, with 7 bases fitting TRBD1. Trimming took 6 bases from V and 3 from J; bases not matched to a gene: 11. The CDR3 is 16 amino acids. CDR1 MNHNY and CDR2 SVGAGI come from the germline V gene (reference sequence). CDR3 sequence reads: CASSPRIGGGYNEQFF. CDR3 DNA sequence: TGTGCCAGCAGCCCCCGGATAGGGGGCGGCTACAATGAGCAGTTCTTC.

This clone was recorded once. The chain uses TRBV29-1 and TRBJ2-5, with 10 nucleotides matching TRBD1. V gave up 4 bases and J gave up 3 bases; unmatched junction bases: 8. The germline V gene has CDR1 SQVTM and CDR2 ANQGSEA. The CDR3 has 15 residues. This chain's CDR3 is CSVGVTGTGEETQYF. The CDR3 DNA follows: TGCAGCGTTGGCGTGACGGGGACAGGGGAAGAGACCCAGTACTTC.

The chain links TRBV14 to TRBJ2-1, with 8 bases matching TRBD2. Germline CDR1 reads SGHDN; CDR2 reads FVKESK. V dropped 3 bases and J dropped 8; count of bases not matched to a gene: 9. The CDR3 extends over 15 amino acids. The CDR3 spells CASSHLLAEVDEQFF. In DNA form, the CDR3 reads TGTGCCAGCAGCCACCTACTAGCGGAGGTGGATGAGCAGTTCTTC.

Comment on this clone: Other nucleotide sequences in the sample specify the same CDR3. The chain uses TRBV5-6 and TRBJ2-6, with TRBD1 matching 9 bases. This CDR3 spans 15 amino acids. With 8 bases clipped from V and 4 bases from J, the junction kept 7 bases outside the gene matches. Germline V gene data show CDR1 as SGHDT and CDR2 as YYEEEE. CDR3 nucleotides: TGTGCCAGTAGGGACAGGGTGTACGGGGCCAACGTCCTGACTTTC. The encoded protein is CASRDRVYGANVLTF.

The gene calls are TRBV7-9 and TRBJ2-7, with a possible D match to TRBD2 (6 bases). The CDR3 runs to 14 residues. Germline assignment: CDR1 SEHNR and CDR2 FQNEAQ (reference sequence). V lost 5 bases and J 2 bases, leaving 13 bases between the germline ends. CDR3 loop: CASSPPGGPYEQYF. In nucleotides, the CDR3 is TGTGCCAGCAGCCCCCCCGGGGGACCCTACGAGCAGTACTTC.

J is TRBJ1-5 and V is TRBV15; D gene ambiguous. The CDR3 loop spans 16 amino acids. Germline CDR1 is LNHNV and CDR2 is YYDKDF (reference sequence). V lost 5 bases, J lost 6 bases, and 20 bases lay in between. The CDR3 spells CATSPQAGVGVQPQHF. CDR3 coding DNA: TGTGCCACCAGCCCCCAGGCGGGCGTGGGTGTTCAGCCCCAGCATTTT.